The clone carrying this T cell receptor (beta chain) was detected a few times. The antigen remains undetermined. A sample-barcoded 5' primer and a J-beta primer mix were used in a second PCR of roughly 6 to 11 cycles. Each single sample gave us at least 2.5 million CDR3-containing paired-end reads. TCRdb ran MiXCR on the 5' RACE reads and lists one entry per CDR3 protein. The sample carries fewer than 800,000 distinct CDR3 sequences, around half recorded once. The data are from a study of blood T cells in healthy people across ages. Whole-study findings and limits: Estimated diversity across one million T cells was deemed an underestimate. There was no known CMV status for donors, so expanded clonotype changes were possibly confounded.

The clonotype was recovered from a woman in her fifties or sixties in good health. Sequenced material: blood.

CDR3 amino acids: CASSQGARGHNEQFF. The CDR3 nucleotides are TGTGCCAGCAGCCAAGGGGCAAGAGGGCACAATGAGCAGTTCTTC. This chain links TRBV14 with TRBJ2-1; maybe TRBD2 (5 bases). The CDR3 has 15 amino acids. Germline V gene lookup returns CDR1 SGHDN and CDR2 FVKESK. V lost 1 base and J lost 5, with 12 bases in between. Combining the CDR3 with reference TRBV14 and TRBJ2-1 gives the whole variable domain EAGVTQFPSHSVIEKGQTVTLRCDPISGHDNLYWYRRVMGKEIKFLLHFVKESKQDESGMPNNRFLAERTGGTYSTLKVQPAELEDSGVYFCASSQGARGHNEQFFGPGTRLTVL.